Below, 17 T cell receptor beta chains from the same sample are listed, as sequenced in a study of blood T cell repertoires in COVID-19. Assay used: immunoSEQ multiplex PCR; TCRdb lists only in-frame clones, some missing. The repertoire holds around 220,000 clones, with approximately 80% as singletons. The sequenced sample consisted of peripheral blood. Source of these receptors: a woman older than 75 with acute or convalescent COVID-19.

The V and J genes are TRBV14 and TRBJ2-1; perhaps TRBD2 as D (5 bases). V lost 1 base and J 5 bases, leaving 12 bases between the germline ends. Germline CDR1 and CDR2: SGHDN and FVKESK. The CDR3 is 15 amino acids. In nucleotides, the CDR3 is TGTGCCAGCAGCCAAGTCGAGGGCAGGAACAATGAGCAGTTCTTC. Its translation: CASSQVEGRNNEQFF.

The rearrangement joins TRBV7-2 to TRBJ1-5, with unresolved D. Trimming took 1 base from V and 6 from J, leaving 13 bases between them. CDR1 is SGHTA and CDR2 is FQGNSA in the germline V gene. The CDR3 runs 15 residues. The CDR3: CASSLVTGSSQPQHF. For the CDR3, the DNA is TGTGCCAGCAGCTTAGTGACGGGGTCTAGTCAGCCCCAGCATTTT.

This chain uses TRBV19 with TRBJ2-7; TRBD2 matches at 12 bases. The germline gives CDR1 LNHDA, CDR2 SQIVND (reference sequence). The CDR3 spans 15 residues. After removal of 5 bases from V and 2 bases from J, the junction contained 4 bases not matched to a gene. Here the CDR3 reads CASSSRLAGAYEQYF. DNA of the CDR3: TGTGCCAGTAGTTCCCGACTAGCGGGAGCCTACGAGCAGTACTTC. The full variable domain, completed using reference TRBV19 and TRBJ2-7, is DGGITQSPKYLFRKEGQNVTLSCEQNLNHDAMYWYRQDPGQGLRLIYYSQIVNDFQKGDIAEGYSVSREKKESFPLTVTSAQKNPTAFYLCASSSRLAGAYEQYFGPGTRLTVT.

The chain employs TRBV6-5 and TRBJ1-6; D gene ambiguous. V lost 4 bases and J 7 bases, leaving 17 bases between the germline ends. This CDR3 is 16 amino acids long. Per the germline V gene, CDR1 is MNHEY and CDR2 is SVGAGI. CDR3 nucleotides: TGTGCCAGCAGTTCGGGATCTGGACGGGCCAATTCACCCCTCCACTTT. Protein sequence: CASSSGSGRANSPLHF.

This rearrangement joins TRBV10-3 to TRBJ1-4; 8 bases align to TRBD1. The junction had 4 bases not matched to a gene; V was cut back by 3 bases and J by 4 bases. CDR3 length equals 15 residues. CDR1 is ENHRY and CDR2 is SYGVKD in the germline V gene. CDR3 protein: CAISDATGDNEKLFF. CDR3 nucleotides: TGTGCCATCAGTGATGCGACAGGGGATAATGAAAAACTGTTTTTT.

V usage is TRBV12-5 and J usage is TRBJ2-2; D perhaps matches TRBD2 (6 bases). The germline V and J ends were trimmed by 2 bases and 4 bases, with 14 bases remaining between them. CDR3 size: 16 residues. The germline gives CDR1 LGHNT, CDR2 FRNRAP. The CDR3 coding sequence is TGTGCTAGTGGTTTGTGGAGGGGTGAAGCCACCGGGGAGCTGTTTTTT. The encoded protein is CASGLWRGEATGELFF.

The gene calls are TRBV19 and TRBJ2-3, with 14 bases identical to TRBD2. There are 15 residues in the CDR3. Germline CDR1 and CDR2: LNHDA and SQIVND (reference sequence). V shed 8 bases and J 2 bases; nucleotides not matched to a gene: 3. CDR3 coding DNA: TGTGCCAGTGGGACTAGCGGGGGATTCACAGATACGCAGTATTTT. As protein: CASGTSGGFTDTQYF. Variable domain in full (rest from reference TRBV19 and TRBJ2-3): DGGITQSPKYLFRKEGQNVTLSCEQNLNHDAMYWYRQDPGQGLRLIYYSQIVNDFQKGDIAEGYSVSREKKESFPLTVTSAQKNPTAFYLCASGTSGGFTDTQYFGPGTRLTVL.

This rearrangement joins TRBV5-1 to TRBJ2-2, with 7 bases aligning to TRBD2. The V gene end was trimmed by 0 bases and the J gene end by 8 bases; junction bases not matched to a gene: 7. The CDR3 extends over 15 amino acids. Germline CDR1 is SGHRS and CDR2 is YFSETQ. CDR3 amino acids: CASSLEAGVAGELFF. The CDR3 DNA follows: TGCGCCAGCAGCTTGGAGGCGGGAGTGGCGGGGGAGCTGTTTTTT.

The rearrangement uses TRBV28 and TRBJ1-2; TRBD1 is a possible D gene (6 bases). Trimming left V 5 bases short and J 4 bases short, with 11 bases between. Germline V gene sequence: CDR1 MDHEN, CDR2 SYDVKM. The CDR3 runs 13 residues. In DNA form, the CDR3 reads TGTGCCAGCAGTCTCCGGACAGTCTATGGCTACACCTTC. This sequence encodes CASSLRTVYGYTF.

In nucleotides, the CDR3 is TGTGCCAGCAGTCTTAGCGGGAACGCCCACGGGGAGCTGTTTTTT. It specifies CASSLSGNAHGELFF. The chain links TRBV7-9 to TRBJ2-2; 8 bases map to TRBD2. Germline CDR1 SEHNR, CDR2 FQNEAQ (reference sequence). V lost 6 bases to trimming and J lost 7 bases; unmatched junction nucleotides: 10. This CDR3 is built from 15 residues. Full variable domain (rest looked up from reference TRBV7-9 and TRBJ2-2): DTGVSQNPRHKITKRGQNVTFRCDPISEHNRLYWYRQTLGQGPEFLTYFQNEAQLEKSRLLSDRFSAERPKGSFSTLEIQRTEQGDSAMYLCASSLSGNAHGELFFGEGSRLTVL.

The chain couples TRBV10-2 to TRBJ2-7; perhaps TRBD2 as D (7 bases). V gave up 4 bases and J gave up 7 bases, with 17 bases separating them. The germline V gene encodes CDR1 WSHSY and CDR2 SAAADI. The CDR3 sequence is 14 residues long. The CDR3 reads CASSAVAEGGEQYF. The CDR3 DNA sequence: TGCGCCAGCAGTGCTGTGGCGGAGGGGGGGGAGCAGTACTTC.

The gene calls are TRBV28 and TRBJ1-2; D is perhaps TRBD1 (5 bases). Trimming shortened V by 3 bases and J by 4 bases, and 15 bases separated the two germline ends. The CDR3 is made up of 15 amino acids. Germline V gene sequence: CDR1 MDHEN, CDR2 SYDVKM. The CDR3 loop is CASSLGGSGGYGYTF. CDR3 nucleotide sequence: TGTGCCAGCAGTTTGGGAGGGTCTGGGGGCTATGGCTACACCTTC.

The V and J genes are TRBV30 and TRBJ1-6, with D maybe TRBD1 (5 bases). CDR1 is GTSNPN and CDR2 is SVGIG in the germline V gene (reference sequence). The CDR3 loop spans 13 amino acids. Trimming stripped 0 bases from V and 8 bases from J, with 8 bases between. CDR3 loop: CAWSVDSYSPLHF. CDR3 DNA sequence: TGTGCCTGGAGTGTCGACAGTTATTCACCCCTCCACTTT.

V gene TRBV3-1 (or the pseudogene TRBV3-2) combines with J gene TRBJ1-2, with D tentatively TRBD1 (5 bases). Trimming pared 1 base from V and 7 bases from J, leaving 13 bases between. Per germline, CDR1 LGHDT and CDR2 YNNKEL (reference sequence). The CDR3 loop spans 14 amino acids. CDR3 DNA sequence: TGTGCCAGCAGCCAAGTTGGGGCTCCCCGTGGCTACACCTTC. Translated, it gives CASSQVGAPRGYTF.

The chain joins TRBV11-1 to TRBJ2-2; tentative D call: TRBD2 (6 bases). Per the germline V gene, CDR1 is SGHAT and CDR2 is FQDESV (reference sequence). This CDR3 is 15 amino acids long. V dropped 2 bases and J dropped 4 bases, with 11 bases sitting between them. In nucleotides, the CDR3 is TGTGCCAGCAGCTTAACTAGCCCCAGCACCGGGGAGCTGTTTTTT. It is translated as CASSLTSPSTGELFF.

The chain joins TRBV2 to TRBJ2-7, with D unclear. The CDR3 spans 13 residues. Germline-derived CDR1 and CDR2 are SNHLY and FYNNEI. Trimming left V 0 bases short and J 3 bases short, with 6 bases between. The chain's CDR3 is CASSEARLYEQYF. The DNA for the CDR3 is TGTGCCAGCAGTGAAGCGAGGCTCTACGAGCAGTACTTC.

This rearrangement joins TRBV4-3 to TRBJ1-2; the D gene is possibly TRBD1 (6 bases). Trimming left V 2 bases short and J 4 bases short, with 8 bases between. CDR1 LGHNA and CDR2 YSLEER come from the germline V gene. This CDR3 is built from 13 residues. The CDR3 is CASSQLGGYGYTF. In nucleotides, the CDR3 is TGCGCCAGCAGCCAACTAGGGGGCTATGGCTACACCTTC.